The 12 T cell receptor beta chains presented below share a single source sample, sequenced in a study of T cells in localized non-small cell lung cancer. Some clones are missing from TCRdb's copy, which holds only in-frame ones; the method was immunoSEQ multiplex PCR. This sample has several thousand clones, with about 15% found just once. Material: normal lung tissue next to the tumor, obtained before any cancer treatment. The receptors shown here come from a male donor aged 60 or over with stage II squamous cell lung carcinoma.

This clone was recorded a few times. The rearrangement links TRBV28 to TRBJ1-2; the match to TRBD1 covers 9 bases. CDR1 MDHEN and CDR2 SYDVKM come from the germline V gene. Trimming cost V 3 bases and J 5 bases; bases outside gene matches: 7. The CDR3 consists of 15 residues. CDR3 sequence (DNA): TGTGCCAGCAGTTTTCGTATCGGGACAGGGTATGGCTACACCTTC. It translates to CASSFRIGTGYGYTF.

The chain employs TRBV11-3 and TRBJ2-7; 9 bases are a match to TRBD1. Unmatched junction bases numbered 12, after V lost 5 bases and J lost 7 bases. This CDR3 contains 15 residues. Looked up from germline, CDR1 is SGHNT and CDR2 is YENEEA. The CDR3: CASSKGTGNENEQYF. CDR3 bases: TGTGCCAGCAGCAAGGGGACAGGGAACGAGAATGAGCAGTACTTC.

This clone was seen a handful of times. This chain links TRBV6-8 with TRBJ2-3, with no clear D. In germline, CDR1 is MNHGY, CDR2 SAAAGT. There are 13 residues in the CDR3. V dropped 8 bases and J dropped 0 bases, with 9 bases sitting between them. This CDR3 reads CASFSLSTDTQYF. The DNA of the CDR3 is TGTGCCAGCTTTAGCCTTAGCACAGATACGCAGTATTTT.

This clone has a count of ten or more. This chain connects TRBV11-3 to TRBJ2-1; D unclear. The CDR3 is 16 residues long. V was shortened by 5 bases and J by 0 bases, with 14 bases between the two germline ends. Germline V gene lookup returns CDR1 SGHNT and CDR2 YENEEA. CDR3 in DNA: TGTGCCAGCAGCCCGAGAGACAAGAGCTCCTACAATGAGCAGTTCTTC. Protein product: CASSPRDKSSYNEQFF.

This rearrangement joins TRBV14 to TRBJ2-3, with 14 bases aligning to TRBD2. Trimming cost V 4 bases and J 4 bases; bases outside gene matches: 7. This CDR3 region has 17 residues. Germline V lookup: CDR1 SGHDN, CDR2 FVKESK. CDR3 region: CASSRGTSGSGADTQYF. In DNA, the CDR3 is TGTGCCAGCAGCCGCGGGACTAGCGGGAGCGGCGCAGATACGCAGTATTTT.

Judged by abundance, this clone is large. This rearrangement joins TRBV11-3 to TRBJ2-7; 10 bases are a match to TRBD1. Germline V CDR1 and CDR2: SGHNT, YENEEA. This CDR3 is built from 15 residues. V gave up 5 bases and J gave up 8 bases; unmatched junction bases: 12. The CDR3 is CASSPLPGTGEKQYF. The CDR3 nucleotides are TGTGCCAGCAGCCCTCTCCCCGGGACAGGGGAAAAGCAGTACTTC.

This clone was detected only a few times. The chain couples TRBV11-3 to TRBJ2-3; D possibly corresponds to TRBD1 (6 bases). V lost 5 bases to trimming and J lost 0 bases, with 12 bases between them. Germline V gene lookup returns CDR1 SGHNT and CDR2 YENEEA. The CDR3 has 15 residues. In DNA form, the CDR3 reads TGTGCCAGCAGCCCTGGGACAACTAGCACAGATACGCAGTATTTT. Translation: CASSPGTTSTDTQYF.

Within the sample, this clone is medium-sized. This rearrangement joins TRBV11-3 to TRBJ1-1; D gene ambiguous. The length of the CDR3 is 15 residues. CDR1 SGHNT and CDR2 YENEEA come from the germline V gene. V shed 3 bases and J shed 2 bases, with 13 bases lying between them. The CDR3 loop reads CASSLGRPQNTEAFF. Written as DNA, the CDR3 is TGTGCCAGCAGCTTGGGCAGGCCCCAAAACACTGAAGCTTTCTTT.

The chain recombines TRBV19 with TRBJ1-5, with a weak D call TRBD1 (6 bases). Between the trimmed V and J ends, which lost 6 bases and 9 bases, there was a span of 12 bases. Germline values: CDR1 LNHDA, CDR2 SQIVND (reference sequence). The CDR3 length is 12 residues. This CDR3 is CASSTGGPPQHF. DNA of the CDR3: TGTGCCAGTAGCACCGGGGGGCCGCCCCAGCATTTT.

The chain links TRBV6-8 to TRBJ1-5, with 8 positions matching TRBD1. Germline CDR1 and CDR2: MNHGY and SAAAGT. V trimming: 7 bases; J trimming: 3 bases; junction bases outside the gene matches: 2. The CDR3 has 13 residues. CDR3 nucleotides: TGTGCCAGCAAACAGGGGGTCAATCAGCCCCAGCATTTT. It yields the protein CASKQGVNQPQHF.

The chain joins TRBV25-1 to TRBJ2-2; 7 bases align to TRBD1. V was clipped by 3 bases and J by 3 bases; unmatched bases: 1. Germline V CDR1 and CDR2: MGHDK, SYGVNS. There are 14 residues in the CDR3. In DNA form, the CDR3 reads TGTGCCAGCAGTGACGGGACAGACACCGGGGAGCTGTTTTTT. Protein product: CASSDGTDTGELFF. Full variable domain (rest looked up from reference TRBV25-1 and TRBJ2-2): EADIYQTPRYLVIGTGKKITLECSQTMGHDKMYWYQQDPGMELHLIHYSYGVNSTEKGDLSSESTVSRIRTEHFPLTLESARPSHTSQYLCASSDGTDTGELFFGEGSRLTVL.

Here the CDR3 DNA reads TGTGCCAGCTCACCTCCCGGGACAGGCTTCAATCAGCCCCAGCATTTT. It yields the protein CASSPPGTGFNQPQHF. The chain couples TRBV18 to TRBJ1-5, with 8 bases fitting TRBD1. V was clipped by 3 bases and J by 3 bases; unmatched bases: 7. Germline V gene sequence: CDR1 KGHSH, CDR2 LQKENI. The CDR3 spans 16 residues.